The entry below describes one T cell receptor beta chain. The data were obtained in a study of shared T cell receptors in the human thymus. V lost 4 bases to trimming and J lost 5 bases; unmatched junction nucleotides: 12. Germline CDR1 and CDR2: SGHRS and YFSETQ. This CDR3 region has 17 residues. Assay: immunoSEQ multiplex PCR; the TCRdb copy retains only in-frame clones and omits some. The sample contains about 500,000 clones, around three quarters of which appear only once. These same data were also listed under a study on human thymus T cells. This second report adds: Obtained as resections during corrective heart surgery, the thymus tissue was then studied. Apparent skewing of V and J gene usage characterized both thymic and blood repertoires. There were highly overlapping thymic repertoires among unrelated individuals, as related research reported.

The source of this sequence is a boy younger than two with a congenital heart defect. This rearrangement joins TRBV5-1 to TRBJ2-3; TRBD1 agrees at 11 bases. The sample comprised thymocytes. The CDR3 DNA is TGCGCCAGCAGCCCACGGACAGGGGGCGCCGGTCAAGATACGCAGTATTTT. Its protein is CASSPRTGGAGQDTQYF.